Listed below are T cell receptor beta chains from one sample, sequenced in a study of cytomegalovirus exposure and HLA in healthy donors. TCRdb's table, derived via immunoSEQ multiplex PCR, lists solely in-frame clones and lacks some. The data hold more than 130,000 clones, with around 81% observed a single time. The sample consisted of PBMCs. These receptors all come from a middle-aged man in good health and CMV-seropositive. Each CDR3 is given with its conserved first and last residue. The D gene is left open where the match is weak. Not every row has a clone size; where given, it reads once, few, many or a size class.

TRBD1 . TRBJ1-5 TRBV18 CASSPEQGGGNQPQHF TGTGCCAGCTCACCCGAACAGGGGGGAGGCAATCAGCCCCAGCATTTT
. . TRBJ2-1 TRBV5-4 CASSLRGHNEQFF TGTGCCAGCAGCTTGCGCGGGCACAATGAGCAGTTCTTC
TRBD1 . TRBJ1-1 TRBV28 CASRPTGMNTEAFF TGTGCCAGCAGGCCGACAGGGATGAACACTGAAGCTTTCTTT
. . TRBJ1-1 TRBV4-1 CASSQGGPKTEAFF TGCGCCAGCAGCCAAGGGGGCCCGAAAACTGAAGCTTTCTTT
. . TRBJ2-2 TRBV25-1 CASTGVGTGELFF TGTGCCAGCACGGGAGTAGGGACCGGGGAGCTGTTTTTT
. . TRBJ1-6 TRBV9 CASSATGTSNSPLHF TGTGCCAGCAGCGCGACCGGGACATCGAATTCACCCCTCCACTTT
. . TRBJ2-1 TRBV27 CASSKVLEASHEQFF TGTGCCAGCAGTAAGGTGCTTGAGGCAAGCCATGAGCAGTTCTTC
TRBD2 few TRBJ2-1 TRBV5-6 CASSSLAGAYNEQFF TGTGCCAGCAGCTCCTTAGCGGGGGCCTACAATGAGCAGTTCTTC
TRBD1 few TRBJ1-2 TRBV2 CASRRFGTGADFGNYGYTF TGTGCCAGCAGGAGATTTGGGACAGGGGCGGATTTTGGGAACTATGGCTACACCTTC
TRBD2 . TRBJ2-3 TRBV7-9 CASSLARVREERDTQYF TGTGCCAGCAGCTTAGCACGTGTGCGGGAGGAGAGGGATACGCAGTATTTT
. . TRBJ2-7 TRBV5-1 CASCQGTHSYEQYF TGCGCCAGCTGCCAGGGAACGCACTCCTACGAGCAGTACTTC
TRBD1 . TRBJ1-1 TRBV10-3 CAITRQGERNTEAFF TGTGCCATCACAAGACAGGGGGAGAGGAACACTGAAGCTTTCTTT
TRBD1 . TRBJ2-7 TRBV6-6 CASSYSGQQIYEQYF TGTGCCAGCAGTTATTCGGGACAGCAAATCTACGAGCAGTACTTC
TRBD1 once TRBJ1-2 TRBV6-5 CASSADRVNYGYTF TGTGCCAGCAGTGCGGACAGGGTTAACTATGGCTACACCTTC
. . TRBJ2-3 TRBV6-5 CASSYSVLSADTQYF TGTGCCAGCAGTTACTCAGTCCTGAGCGCAGATACGCAGTATTTT
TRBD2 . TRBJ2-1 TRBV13 CASTPAGGYTEQFF TGTGCCAGCACTCCTGCGGGAGGATACACGGAGCAGTTCTTC
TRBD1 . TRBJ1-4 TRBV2 CASSGGQVGEKLFF TGTGCCAGCAGCGGGGGACAGGTGGGAGAAAAACTGTTTTTT
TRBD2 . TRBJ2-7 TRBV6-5 CASSWSGAGGSNEQYF TGTGCCAGCAGTTGGAGCGGTGCGGGAGGGTCCAACGAGCAGTACTTC
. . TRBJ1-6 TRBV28 CASSADTSQSSPLHF TGTGCCAGCAGTGCGGACACGTCGCAATCTTCACCCCTCCACTTT
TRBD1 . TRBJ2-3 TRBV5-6 CASSESQGAPTDTQYF TGTGCCAGCAGCGAGTCCCAGGGGGCGCCCACAGATACGCAGTATTTT
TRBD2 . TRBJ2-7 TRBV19 CASSLSGARSYEQYF TGTGCCAGTAGCCTTAGCGGGGCCCGATCCTACGAGCAGTACTTC
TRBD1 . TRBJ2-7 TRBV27 CASTKRGLATYEQYF TGTGCCAGCACCAAAAGGGGGCTAGCTACCTACGAGCAGTACTTC
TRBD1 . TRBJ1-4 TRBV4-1 CASSGQGNNEKLFF TGCGCCAGCAGCGGACAGGGGAATAATGAAAAACTGTTTTTT
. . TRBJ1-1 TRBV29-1 CSVDGGTRTEAFF TGCAGCGTTGATGGGGGGACTCGCACTGAAGCTTTCTTT
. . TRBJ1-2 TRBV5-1 CASSLASADYGYTF TGCGCCAGCAGCTTGGCCAGTGCGGACTATGGCTACACCTTC
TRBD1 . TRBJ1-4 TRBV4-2 CASSSQTGGGEKLFF TGTGCCAGCAGCTCTCAAACAGGGGGAGGCGAAAAACTGTTTTTT
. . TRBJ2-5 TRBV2 CASSSRAPTQETQYF TGTGCCAGCAGTTCCAGGGCCCCGACACAAGAGACCCAGTACTTC
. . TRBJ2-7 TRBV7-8 CASSLFTTHSSYEQYF TGTGCCAGCAGCTTATTCACGACTCATAGCTCCTACGAGCAGTACTTC
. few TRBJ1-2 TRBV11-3 CASSLAQGNYGYTF TGTGCCAGCAGCTTAGCACAGGGTAACTATGGCTACACCTTC
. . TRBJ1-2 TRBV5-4 CASSQTGGGFTF TGTGCCAGCAGCCAAACCGGGGGAGGCTTCACCTTC
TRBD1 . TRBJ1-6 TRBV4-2 CASSQFIPGQGSSPLHF TGTGCCAGCAGCCAGTTCATACCGGGACAGGGTAGTTCACCCCTCCACTTT
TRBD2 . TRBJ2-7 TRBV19 CASSPTGGNYEQYF TGTGCCAGTAGTCCCACGGGAGGTAACTACGAGCAGTACTTC
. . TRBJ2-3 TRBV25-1 CASSPTAATTDTQYF TGTGCCAGCAGCCCGACTGCCGCTACCACAGATACGCAGTATTTT
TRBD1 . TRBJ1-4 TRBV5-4 CASSPHSGTGVYEKLFF TGTGCCAGCAGCCCCCATAGCGGGACAGGGGTCTATGAAAAACTGTTTTTT
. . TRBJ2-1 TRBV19 CASSAGGGGRLNEQFF TGTGCCAGTAGTGCCGGAGGGGGGGGGCGTTTAAATGAGCAGTTCTTC
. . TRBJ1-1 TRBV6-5 CATRRGVRGSEAFF TGTGCCACTCGCCGGGGGGTTAGGGGATCTGAAGCTTTCTTT
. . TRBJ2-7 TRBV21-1 CASSKTSGQHYEQYF TGTGCCAGCAGCAAAACTTCGGGACAGCACTACGAGCAGTACTTC
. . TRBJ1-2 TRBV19 CASSSVNRAYGYTF TGTGCCAGTAGTTCCGTTAACAGGGCGTATGGCTACACCTTC
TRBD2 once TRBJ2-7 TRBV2 CASRGQERGSYFRQYF TGTGCCAGCAGGGGCCAAGAGCGGGGGTCCTACTTTAGGCAGTACTTC
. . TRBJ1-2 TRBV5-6 CASSPSGGYGYTF TGTGCCAGCAGCCCGTCCGGGGGCTATGGCTACACCTTC
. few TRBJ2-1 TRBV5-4 CASSKASTVWAEQFF TGTGCCAGCAGCAAGGCTTCGACGGTTTGGGCTGAGCAGTTCTTC
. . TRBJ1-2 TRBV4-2 CASSQVSGAGTNYGYTF TGTGCCAGCAGCCAAGTGTCAGGGGCCGGAACTAACTATGGCTACACCTTC
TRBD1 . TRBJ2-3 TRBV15 CATQGVGTDTQYF TGTGCCACCCAGGGGGTCGGAACAGATACGCAGTATTTT
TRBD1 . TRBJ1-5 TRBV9 CASSVGQGPQHF TGTGCCAGCAGCGTAGGACAGGGTCCCCAGCATTTT
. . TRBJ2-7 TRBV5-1 CASRTSERSYEQYF TGCGCCAGCCGAACCAGTGAGAGGTCCTACGAGCAGTACTTC
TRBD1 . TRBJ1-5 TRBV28 CASSSIPGQGARGNQPQHF TGTGCCAGCAGTTCAATACCGGGACAGGGGGCGCGGGGCAATCAGCCCCAGCATTTT
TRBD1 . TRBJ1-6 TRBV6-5 CASSWDRGKSPLHF TGTGCCAGCAGTTGGGACAGGGGTAAATCACCCCTCCACTTT
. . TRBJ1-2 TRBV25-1 CASSDTGRANYGYTF TGTGCCAGCAGTGACACAGGGAGAGCTAACTATGGCTACACCTTC
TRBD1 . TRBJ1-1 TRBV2 CASSTGVNTEAFF TGTGCCAGCAGCACAGGGGTTAACACTGAAGCTTTCTTT
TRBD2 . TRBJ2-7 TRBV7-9 CASSVDSGTGGEQYF TGTGCCAGCAGCGTAGATTCGGGGACGGGGGGCGAGCAGTACTTC
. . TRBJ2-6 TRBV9 CASRETAGANVLTF TGTGCCAGCAGAGAGACAGCTGGGGCCAACGTCCTGACTTTC
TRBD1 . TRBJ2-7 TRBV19 CASRGQGGREQYF TGTGCCAGTAGGGGACAGGGAGGGCGGGAGCAGTACTTC
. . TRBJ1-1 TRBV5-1 CASSHQRGTEAFF TGCGCCAGCAGCCACCAAAGGGGCACTGAAGCTTTCTTT
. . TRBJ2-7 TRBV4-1 CASSQLAKGDFAYEQYF TGCGCCAGCAGCCAATTAGCAAAAGGGGACTTCGCCTACGAGCAGTACTTC
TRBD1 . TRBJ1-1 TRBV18 CASSLARQGATEAFF TGTGCCAGCTCACTAGCCCGACAGGGGGCCACTGAAGCTTTCTTT
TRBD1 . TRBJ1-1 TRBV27 CASRVTGQGNTEAFF TGTGCCAGCAGAGTGACGGGACAGGGGAACACTGAAGCTTTCTTT
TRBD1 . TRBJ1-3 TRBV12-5 CASGLERGQAVGNTIYF TGTGCTAGTGGTTTGGAAAGAGGACAGGCCGTGGGAAACACCATATATTTT
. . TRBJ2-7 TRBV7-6 CASSPGGPEQYF TGTGCCAGCAGCCCCGGGGGTCCAGAGCAGTACTTC